The present T cell receptor beta chain was sequenced within a study of blood T cell repertoires in COVID-19. V lost 3 bases and J lost 7; bases outside the gene matches: 5. There are 14 residues in the CDR3. The germline V gene has CDR1 SGHNT and CDR2 YENEEA. As originally analysed: Amplified reference gene primers provided the basis for estimating nucleated cell counts. Repertoires were generated with immunoSEQ multiplex PCR, while TCRdb's copy carries only in-frame clones and drops some. V, J and clone size are taken as reported in that table, and D and trimming were inferred from the DNA itself. Altogether more than 9,500 clones are present, around 71% being singletons, with the ten largest covering approximately 6%. Those enrolled in Seattle joined during active infection and were followed longitudinally afterward.

The chain is built from TRBV11-3 and TRBJ1-4; the match to TRBD1 covers 7 bases. The sequenced material came from peripheral blood. The clonotype comes from a man aged 60 to 75 with COVID-19, enrolled during active disease. In nucleotides, the CDR3 is TGTGCCAGCAGCTTCGACAGGGTCTCTGAAAAACTGTTTTTT. The encoded protein is CASSFDRVSEKLFF.